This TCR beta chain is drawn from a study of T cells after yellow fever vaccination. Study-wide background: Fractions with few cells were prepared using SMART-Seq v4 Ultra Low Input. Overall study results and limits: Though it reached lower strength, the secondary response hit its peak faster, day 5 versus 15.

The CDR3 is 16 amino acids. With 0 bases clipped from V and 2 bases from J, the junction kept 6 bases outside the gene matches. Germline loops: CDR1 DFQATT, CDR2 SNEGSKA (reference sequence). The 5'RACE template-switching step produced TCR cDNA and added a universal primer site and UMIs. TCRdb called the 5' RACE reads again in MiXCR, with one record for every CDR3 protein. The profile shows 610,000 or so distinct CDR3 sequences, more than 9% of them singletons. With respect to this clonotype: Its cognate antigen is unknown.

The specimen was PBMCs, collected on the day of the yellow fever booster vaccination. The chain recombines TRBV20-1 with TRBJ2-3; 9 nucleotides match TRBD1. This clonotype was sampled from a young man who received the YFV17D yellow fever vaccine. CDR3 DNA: TGCAGTGCTAGAGATGGAGGACAGGGGTACACAGATACGCAGTATTTT. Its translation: CSARDGGQGYTDTQYF.